Below are 2 T cell receptor beta chains sequenced from a single sample in a study of CD8+ T cells in alopecia areata. RNA, once extracted, was reverse transcribed into cDNA for use as the sequencing template. Data came from immunoSEQ multiplex PCR; TCRdb stores just in-frame clones and leaves some out. The data show about 300,000 clones, roughly 60% seen once. The treatment: oral pan-JAK inhibitor, 5-10 mg twice daily. The material was CD4+ T cells sorted from blood, obtained at week 24, from a patient treated with tofacitinib. The source of these receptors is a human donor with alopecia areata.

V is TRBV4-1 and J is TRBJ2-5; a possible D gene is TRBD1 (5 bases). V dropped 3 bases and J dropped 7 bases, with 18 bases sitting between them. This CDR3 comprises 15 residues. Per germline, CDR1 MGHRA and CDR2 YSYEKL. This CDR3 reads CASSQLGFGQGTQYF. CDR3 in DNA: TGCGCCAGCAGCCAGCTGGGTTTCGGCCAGGGGACCCAGTACTTC.

Remarks on this clone: The CDR3 does not end in the conserved phenylalanine or tryptophan, so this is likely a read error. The rearrangement uses TRBV29-1 and TRBJ2-7, with D unclear. Germline loops: CDR1 SQVTM, CDR2 ANQGSEA. CDR3 size: 14 residues. The ends were cut back, 4 bases at V and 3 bases at J, with 16 bases in the middle. This CDR3 is CSVAPVGQNYEQYL. The CDR3 region has the DNA TGCAGCGTTGCACCCGTCGGGCAGAACTACGAGCAGTACCTC.